One sample yielded the 3 T cell receptor beta chains listed below, sequenced in a study of shared clonotypes between healthy human individuals. The table came from immunoSEQ multiplex PCR; TCRdb's copy has only in-frame clones and leaves some out. In the table there are over 1.5 million clones, nearly 99% of which are singletons. Material: naive CD4+ T cells sorted from blood. Subset in this sample: CD45RA+ positively selected. The receptors come from a young man in good health.

The chain uses TRBV4-2 and TRBJ1-2, with D uncertain. Trimming removed 0 bases at V and 8 bases at J, with 16 bases between. CDR1 is LGHNA and CDR2 is YNFKEQ in the germline V gene. This CDR3 contains 15 residues. For the CDR3, the DNA is TGTGCCAGCAGCCAAGATCTGTGGGCAGATGAAGGCTACACCTTC. Protein: CASSQDLWADEGYTF.

V gene TRBV7-9 combines with J gene TRBJ2-5, with 7 bases lining up with TRBD1. V shed 5 bases, J shed 4 bases, and the junction held 7 bases outside the gene matches. The CDR3 has 14 amino acids. Germline V gene lookup returns CDR1 SEHNR and CDR2 FQNEAQ (reference sequence). The CDR3 nucleotides read TGTGCCAGCAGCCCAGGGGGTGGGCCAGAGACCCAGTACTTC. Translating gives CASSPGGGPETQYF.

The J gene is TRBJ2-7, the V gene TRBV7-2; 9 bases match TRBD2. The germline CDR1 and CDR2 sequences are SGHTA and FQGNSA. The CDR3 spans 14 residues. Trimming cost V 3 bases and J 5 bases; bases outside gene matches: 5. The chain's CDR3 is CASSLGLAFNEQYF. In DNA, the CDR3 is TGTGCCAGCAGCTTGGGACTAGCCTTCAACGAGCAGTACTTC.